This TCR beta chain was retrieved from a study of blood T cells in healthy people across ages. Study results and limitations: A roughly linear fall in TCR beta diversity per million T cells was seen with increasing age. What prevented conclusive comparison of naive and antigen-experienced cells was that PBMCs were unsorted.

Trimming took off 1 base at V and 1 base at J, with 7 bases between the two ends. This CDR3 region has 14 residues. CDR1 is SGHTA and CDR2 is FQGNSA in the germline V gene. Sample-barcoded 5' priming and a J-beta primer mix drove a second PCR of roughly 7 to 11 cycles. Sequencing of every sample gave 3 million or more CDR3-containing paired-end reads. TCRdb processed the 5' RACE reads anew with MiXCR; each CDR3 protein has one entry. The sample has fewer than 700,000 distinct CDR3 sequences; over 40% are singletons. Regarding this clonotype: Its target is not known.

The receptor was isolated from a man older than 75 in good health. The J gene is TRBJ1-1, the V gene TRBV7-2; D uncertain. Sequencing used blood. In DNA form, the CDR3 reads TGTGCCAGCAGCTTAGACAGACAGAACACTGAAGCTTTCTTT. It yields the protein CASSLDRQNTEAFF.